The 27 T cell receptor beta chains given below trace back to one sample, sequenced in a study of patients and donors after allogeneic stem cell transplantation. One entry per CDR3 protein results from TCRdb running MiXCR on the RT-PCR reads. In the table there are approximately 170,000 distinct CDR3 sequences, around 30% of which are singletons. Source material: blood, either unsorted or a sorted T cell fraction (not recorded which). The receptors were gathered from a human donor who was either an allogeneic HSCT recipient or a stem cell or donor lymphocyte infusion donor (not recorded which). It is not recorded whose cells these are; they may come from a transplant donor.

The CDR3 spells CASSLRRQARSPLHF. The CDR3 DNA reads TGTGCCAGCAGTTTAAGGAGGCAGGCCCGTTCACCCCTCCACTTT. This rearrangement joins TRBV27 to TRBJ1-6; D not certain. From germline, CDR1 is MNHEY and CDR2 SMNVEV (reference sequence). With 2 bases removed from V and 9 bases from J, the gap between germline ends came to 14 bases. The CDR3 runs to 15 residues.

The J gene is TRBJ2-6, the V gene TRBV25-1; possibly TRBD2 for D (6 bases). Germline V gene data show CDR1 as MGHDK and CDR2 as SYGVNS. This CDR3 region has 15 residues. The germline V and J ends were trimmed by 8 bases and 1 base, with 12 bases remaining between them. CDR3 nucleotides: TGTGCCAGCTCAGGGAGCGGGTCTGGGGCCAACGTCCTGACTTTC. Protein sequence: CASSGSGSGANVLTF.

The rearrangement joins TRBV20-1 to TRBJ1-1, with a possible D match to TRBD1 (5 bases). The CDR3 spans 11 residues. Trimming shortened V by 7 bases and J by 5 bases, and 11 bases separated the two germline ends. Germline values: CDR1 DFQATT, CDR2 SNEGSKA (reference sequence). CDR3 coding DNA: TGCAGTGAGCAAGGGGAAACTGAAGCTTTCTTT. This translates into CSEQGETEAFF.

In its sample, this clonotype was seen a few times. The V gene is TRBV4-3, the J gene TRBJ2-3; D might be TRBD2 (5 bases). Germline V CDR1 and CDR2: LGHNA, YSLEER. V dropped 0 bases and J dropped 4 bases, with 14 bases sitting between them. This CDR3 is 16 amino acids long. The CDR3 nucleotides are TGCGCCAGCAGCCAAGAACGTGAACCGGGGTCAGATACGCAGTATTTT. Translated, it gives CASSQEREPGSDTQYF.

This clonotype showed up just a few times. This rearrangement joins TRBV20-1 to TRBJ2-7; weak D call: TRBD2 (5 bases). Trimming removed 0 bases from V and 0 bases from J, with 6 bases in between. The germline gives CDR1 DFQATT, CDR2 SNEGSKA (reference sequence). The CDR3 is 13 residues long. The CDR3 DNA is TGCAGTGCTAGAGATGAGGGCTCCTACGAGCAGTACTTC. Protein: CSARDEGSYEQYF.

The chain couples TRBV7-9 to TRBJ1-1; perhaps TRBD1 as D (6 bases). Germline V gene sequence: CDR1 SEHNR, CDR2 FQNEAQ (reference sequence). The V and J ends lost 4 bases and 3 bases respectively, with 12 bases between them. This CDR3 region has 14 residues. CDR3 DNA sequence: TGTGCCAGCAGCTACAGGGAGGGGGACACTGAAGCTTTCTTT. Translating it yields CASSYREGDTEAFF.

The rearrangement links TRBV6-5 to TRBJ2-4; D ambiguous. CDR1 is MNHEY, CDR2 SVGAGI, per germline. The CDR3 spans 15 residues. V was clipped by 0 bases and J by 4 bases, with 10 bases between them. The CDR3 DNA is TGTGCCAGCAGTTACTCGAGGCTGCTAAAAAACATTCAGTACTTC. Translation: CASSYSRLLKNIQYF.

Here the CDR3 reads CASIPRDFSESIQYF. In DNA form, the CDR3 reads TGTGCCAGCATCCCCCGGGACTTTAGTGAGTCTATTCAGTACTTC. The chain couples TRBV12-3 or TRBV12-4 to TRBJ2-4; TRBD2 might be the D (6 bases). Trimming left V 7 bases short and J 10 bases short, with 23 bases between. The CDR3 covers 15 residues.

This clonotype has only a few counts. This chain links TRBV4-3 with TRBJ2-7, with 9 positions matching TRBD2. From germline, CDR1 is LGHNA and CDR2 YSLEER. The CDR3 extends over 15 amino acids. V lost 1 base, J lost 2 bases, and 3 bases stayed unmatched. The CDR3 sequence: CASSQVAGVAYEQYF. In DNA form, the CDR3 reads TGCGCCAGCAGCCAAGTAGCGGGAGTTGCCTACGAGCAGTACTTC.

The CDR3 region is CASSLRGNWHEQFF. The DNA of the CDR3 is TGTGCCAGCAGCTTACGCGGGAACTGGCATGAGCAGTTCTTC. The V gene is TRBV7-9, the J gene TRBJ2-1; tentatively, D is TRBD2 (6 bases). CDR1 is SEHNR and CDR2 is FQNEAQ in the germline V gene (reference sequence). This CDR3 comprises 14 residues. Trimming pared 2 bases from V and 8 bases from J, leaving 13 bases between.

This sequence joins TRBV21-1 and TRBJ1-5; the table's D call of TRBD1 was not tested on the DNA. TRBV21-1 is a listed pseudogene. This CDR3 spans 19 amino acids. CDR3 sequence reads: CASTPISDRGLDSNQPQHF. For the CDR3, the DNA is TGTGCCAGCACCCCAATTTCAGACAGGGGGTTGGATAGCAATCAGCCCCAGCATTTT.

This chain connects TRBV28 to TRBJ2-5; D may correspond to TRBD1 or TRBD2 (5 bases each). With 5 bases removed from V and 3 bases from J, the gap between germline ends came to 22 bases. Germline loops: CDR1 MDHEN, CDR2 SYDVKM. This CDR3 contains 17 residues. The chain's CDR3 is CASSPSGPGPEEETQYF. DNA of the CDR3: TGTGCCAGCAGTCCGTCGGGCCCGGGACCCGAGGAAGAGACCCAGTACTTC.

The V and J genes are TRBV20-1 and TRBJ2-7; 9 nucleotides line up with TRBD1. Germline V gene data show CDR1 as DFQATT and CDR2 as SNEGSKA (reference sequence). Trimming took 3 bases from V and 0 from J; bases not matched to a gene: 6. This CDR3 has 15 residues. CDR3 nucleotides: TGCAGTGCTAGCTGGGGACAGGGCTTCTCCTACGAGCAGTACTTC. Encoded protein: CSASWGQGFSYEQYF.

The rearrangement joins TRBV7-2 to TRBJ1-5; D is unclear. The V and J ends lost 0 bases and 3 bases respectively, with 9 bases between them. This CDR3 is built from 15 residues. Germline lookup yields CDR1 SGHTA and CDR2 FQGNSA. The CDR3 loop reads CASSLALGTNQPQHF. As DNA, the CDR3 is TGTGCCAGCAGCTTAGCGCTCGGAACCAATCAGCCCCAGCATTTT.

This chain uses TRBV29-1 with TRBJ2-6, with D perhaps matching TRBD1 (5 bases). V was cut by 4 bases and J by 0 bases, with 13 bases left in between. The germline gives CDR1 SQVTM, CDR2 ANQGSEA. This CDR3 contains 16 residues. This CDR3 is CSVVKGAPSGANVLTF. Written as DNA, the CDR3 is TGCAGCGTTGTAAAAGGGGCTCCCTCTGGGGCCAACGTCCTGACTTTC.

This clonotype was detected only once. The rearrangement joins TRBV12-3 or TRBV12-4 to TRBJ2-1, with TRBD2 matching 10 bases. V lost 3 bases and J lost 2; bases outside the gene matches: 7. The CDR3 has 17 amino acids. CDR3 sequence (DNA): TGTGCCAGCAGTTTGGTGATAGCGGGAGGTGCCTACAATGAGCAGTTCTTC. Its protein is CASSLVIAGGAYNEQFF.

The table lists this clonotype with a count of one. The chain has TRBV4-1 and TRBJ2-5; D remains ambiguous. The CDR3 loop spans 13 amino acids. Germline-derived CDR1 and CDR2 are MGHRA and YSYEKL. V lost 0 bases, J lost 5 bases, and 7 bases lay in between. CDR3 loop: CASSQEVGETQYF. The CDR3 DNA follows: TGCGCCAGCAGCCAAGAAGTTGGGGAGACCCAGTACTTC.

The J gene is TRBJ2-7, the V gene TRBV6-6, with 10 bases that match TRBD1. Losses at the gene ends were 2 bases for V and 4 bases for J; bases not matched to a gene: 5. This CDR3 is built from 15 residues. The germline V gene encodes CDR1 MNHNY and CDR2 SVGAGI (reference sequence). CDR3 DNA: TGTGCCAGCAGTTACGTTCCGGGACAGGGGTACGAGCAGTACTTC. Amino acids: CASSYVPGQGYEQYF.

This clonotype has just a few counts. The chain combines TRBV9 with TRBJ2-3; D uncertain. This CDR3 has 11 residues. Trimming took 4 bases from V and 5 from J, leaving 5 bases between them. Germline assignment: CDR1 SGDLS and CDR2 YYNGEE. CDR3: CASSQGDTQYF. The CDR3 DNA reads TGTGCCAGCAGCCAAGGAGATACGCAGTATTTT.

This chain uses TRBV9 with TRBJ2-7; 8 bases align to TRBD2. In germline, CDR1 is SGDLS, CDR2 YYNGEE. The CDR3 is 16 amino acids. Trimming cost V 0 bases and J 2 bases; bases outside gene matches: 7. This chain's CDR3 is CASSVGEREFPYEQYF. CDR3 sequence (DNA): TGTGCCAGCAGCGTAGGCGAGCGGGAGTTCCCCTACGAGCAGTACTTC.

This chain uses TRBV5-1 with TRBJ2-6, with D possibly TRBD1 on 6 matching bases. Germline CDR1 is SGHRS and CDR2 is YFSETQ. V lost 6 bases, J lost 0 bases, and 13 bases lay in between. The length of the CDR3 is 16 residues. The CDR3 region is CASKTGASSGANVLTF. The DNA for the CDR3 is TGCGCCAGCAAGACAGGTGCTAGCTCTGGGGCCAACGTCCTGACTTTC. Looking up the rest from reference TRBV5-1 and TRBJ2-6 gives the full variable domain: KAGVTQTPRYLIKTRGQQVTLSCSPISGHRSVSWYQQTPGQGLQFLFEYFSETQRNKGNFPGRFSGRQFSNSRSEMNVSTLELGDSALYLCASKTGASSGANVLTFGAGSRLTVL.

The CDR3 bases are TGCGCCAGCAGCTTGGAGGGGCATAGCAATCAGCCCCAGCATTTT. This sequence encodes CASSLEGHSNQPQHF. J is TRBJ1-5 and V is TRBV5-1; D is possibly TRBD1 (5 bases). The CDR3 is 15 residues long. From germline, CDR1 is SGHRS and CDR2 YFSETQ. The V end lost 0 bases, the J end lost 0 bases, and 7 bases lay between the germline ends.

J is TRBJ2-2 and V is TRBV12-3 or TRBV12-4, with TRBD2 matching 8 bases. The V and J ends lost 4 bases and 3 bases, in that order; junction bases with no gene match: 13. The CDR3 covers 18 residues. CDR3 DNA: TGTGCCAGCAGTTCAAGCGAGCACGGGGGGGCGTACACCGGGGAGCTGTTTTTT. Translating gives CASSSSEHGGAYTGELFF.

This clonotype was seen many times. The chain carries TRBV4-2 and TRBJ1-2; D gene uncertain. Germline V CDR1 and CDR2: LGHNA, YNFKEQ. The length of the CDR3 is 15 residues. Trimming stripped 0 bases from V and 3 bases from J, with 11 bases between. In DNA, the CDR3 is TGTGCCAGCAGCCAAGATTTGGACCCCCACTATGGCTACACCTTC. Amino acids: CASSQDLDPHYGYTF.

The V gene is TRBV6-5, the J gene TRBJ2-1; 8 bases fit TRBD2. In germline, CDR1 is MNHEY, CDR2 SVGAGI. The CDR3 extends over 16 amino acids. V shed 5 bases and J 4 bases; nucleotides not matched to a gene: 10. This chain's CDR3 is CASSLYGAGEYNEQFF. The CDR3 nucleotides read TGTGCCAGCAGTCTCTATGGAGCGGGGGAGTACAATGAGCAGTTCTTC.

This clonotype was recorded many times. The chain has TRBV3-1 and TRBJ1-3; D not resolved. There are 13 residues in the CDR3. V was shortened by 0 bases and J by 4 bases, with 4 bases between the two germline ends. Germline V gene data show CDR1 as LGHDT and CDR2 as YNNKEL (reference sequence). CDR3 coding DNA: TGTGCCAGCAGCCAAGAAGGCGGAAACACCATATATTTT. Its translation: CASSQEGGNTIYF.

This sequence joins TRBV12-3 or TRBV12-4 and TRBJ2-3; 9 positions agree with TRBD2. With V trimmed by 10 bases and J by 3 bases, 5 bases remained unmatched. The CDR3 has 13 residues. The CDR3 protein is CATGLAGTDTQYF. The DNA for the CDR3 is TGTGCCACGGGGCTAGCGGGAACAGATACGCAGTATTTT.